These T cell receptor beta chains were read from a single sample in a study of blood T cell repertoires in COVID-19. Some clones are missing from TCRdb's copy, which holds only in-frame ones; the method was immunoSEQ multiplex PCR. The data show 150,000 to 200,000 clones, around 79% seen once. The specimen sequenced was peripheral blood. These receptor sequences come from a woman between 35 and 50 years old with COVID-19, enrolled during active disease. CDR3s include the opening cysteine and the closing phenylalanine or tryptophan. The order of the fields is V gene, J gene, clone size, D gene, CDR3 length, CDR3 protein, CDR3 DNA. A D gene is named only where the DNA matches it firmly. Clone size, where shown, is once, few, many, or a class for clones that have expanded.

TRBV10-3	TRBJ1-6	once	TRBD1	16	CAIRGTGGGGNSPLHF	TGTGCCATCAGAGGAACAGGGGGCGGCGGGAATTCACCCCTCCACTTT
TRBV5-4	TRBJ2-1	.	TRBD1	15	CASSLEGGLYNEQFF	TGTGCCAGCAGCTTGGAAGGGGGCCTGTACAATGAGCAGTTCTTC
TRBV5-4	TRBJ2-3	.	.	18	CASSFVHWQGILADTQYF	TGTGCCAGCAGCTTTGTTCATTGGCAGGGCATTCTCGCAGATACGCAGTATTTT
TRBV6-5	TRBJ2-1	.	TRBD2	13	CASSSGSGNEQFF	TGTGCCAGCTCTAGCGGGAGCGGTAATGAGCAGTTCTTC
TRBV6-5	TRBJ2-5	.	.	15	CASSYSIGRGETQYF	TGTGCCAGCAGTTACTCGATAGGACGGGGAGAGACCCAGTACTTC
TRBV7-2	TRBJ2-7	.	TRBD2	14	CASSLSGGAYEQYF	TGTGCCAGCAGCCTAAGCGGGGGGGCCTACGAGCAGTACTTC
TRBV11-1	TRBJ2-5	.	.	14	CASSLALGQETQYF	TGTGCCAGCAGCTTAGCGCTAGGCCAAGAGACCCAGTACTTC
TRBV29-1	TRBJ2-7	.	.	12	CSVRDNSYEQYF	TGCAGCGTCCGGGACAACTCCTACGAGCAGTACTTC
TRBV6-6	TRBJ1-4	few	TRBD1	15	CASTAGQGTNEKLFF	TGTGCCAGCACCGCCGGACAGGGGACTAATGAAAAACTGTTTTTT
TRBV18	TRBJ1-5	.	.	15	CASSPWKDSNQPQHF	TGTGCCAGCTCACCATGGAAGGACTCCAATCAGCCCCAGCATTTT
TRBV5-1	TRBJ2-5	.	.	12	CASSTVQETQYF	TGCGCCAGTTCGACAGTCCAAGAGACCCAGTACTTC
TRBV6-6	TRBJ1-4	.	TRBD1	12	CASRDRREKLFF	TGTGCCAGCAGGGACAGGCGCGAAAAACTGTTTTTT
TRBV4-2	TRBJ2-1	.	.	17	CASSQEGQAPAINEQFF	TGTGCCAGCAGCCAAGAAGGTCAGGCGCCTGCCATAAATGAGCAGTTCTTC
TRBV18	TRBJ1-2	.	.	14	CASRLAGGQDGYTF	TGTGCCAGCCGACTGGCGGGGGGTCAGGATGGCTACACCTTC
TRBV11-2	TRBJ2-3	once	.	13	CASTIKGGDTQYF	TGTGCCAGCACCATTAAAGGGGGAGATACGCAGTATTTT
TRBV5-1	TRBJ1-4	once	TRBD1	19	CASSPKGDRGHTRGEKLFF	TGCGCCAGCAGCCCGAAAGGAGACAGGGGCCATACGAGGGGTGAAAAACTGTTTTTT